This TCR beta chain was identified during a study of human T cells and chemical hapten exposure. Across the study: Upper-back patch tests with 0.01% DPC were read at 6 days.

V was shortened by 2 bases and J by 5 bases, with 6 bases between the two germline ends. The CDR3 is made up of 12 amino acids. CDR1 is LGHDT and CDR2 is YNNKEL in the germline V gene (reference sequence). This clonotype was detected a few times. As yet, its antigen is unknown. Notes on the study in general: Patch test score rose with PT1 expanded TCRs, significant at 8, 16, 32, not 4.

Time point given: patch test 3, about 24 weeks after DPC sensitization. Stated treatment: therapeutic diphenylcyclopropenone sensitization with weekly scalp DPC. TCRdb passed the RACE reads through MiXCR, listing each CDR3 protein once. The sample carries about 120,000 distinct CDR3 sequences, over 9% recorded once. This clonotype was sampled from a woman between 45 and 65 years old with alopecia areata. Some clones in this sample may be carry-over from other donors' samples. V gene TRBV3-1 combines with J gene TRBJ1-1; no definite D call. The input for sequencing was whole blood, taken in connection with sensitization to the hapten diphenylcyclopropenone (DPC). The CDR3 nucleotides read TGTGCCAGCAGCCAATTCGGGACTGAAGCTTTCTTT. It codes for CASSQFGTEAFF.